This T cell receptor (beta chain) came from a study of T cells in Graves' hyperthyroidism and ophthalmopathy. J was trimmed by 4 bases and V by 2 bases; bases with no gene match: 7. The CDR3 has 15 residues. Germline V CDR1 and CDR2: SGDLS, YYNGEE. Notes on the study in general: Most clonotypes expanded in thyroid above 0.001 were likewise present in blood. A 13 V-J signature model discriminated ophthalmopathy versus stable hyperthyroidism.

Diagnostic decisions used clinical symptoms, serum thyroxine and TRAb, thyroid ultrasound and orbital computed tomography. Amplified TCR beta CDR3 regions derived from RNA transcripts. The TCR CDR3 first-round RT-PCR relied on the HTBI primer set. Using its own MiXCR run on the multiplex PCR reads, TCRdb lists one record per CDR3 protein. This table has over 350,000 distinct CDR3 sequences, roughly 14% appearing once. This clonotype has a count of ten or more. Its cognate antigen is unknown. The sequencing input was blood. The gene calls are TRBV9 and TRBJ2-7, with TRBD2 matching 9 bases. This TCR was recovered from a man younger than 30 with Graves' ophthalmopathy. The CDR3 region has the DNA TGTGCCAGCAGCGTTGGCGGGAGGGGGCTGTACGAGCAGTACTTC. Protein product: CASSVGGRGLYEQYF. The full variable domain, completed using reference TRBV9 and TRBJ2-7, is DSGVTQTPKHLITATGQRVTLRCSPRSGDLSVYWYQQSLDQGLQFLIQYYNGEERAKGNILERFSAQQFPDLHSELNLSSLELGDSALYFCASSVGGRGLYEQYFGPGTRLTVT.